This T cell receptor beta chain was captured by sequencing in a study of T cells in Graves' hyperthyroidism and ophthalmopathy. Enrolled ophthalmopathy patients presented with a Clinical Activity Score of at least 3, a NOSPECS grade of at least 4, and disease duration under 3 months. Diagnostic decisions used clinical symptoms, serum thyroxine and TRAb, thyroid ultrasound and orbital computed tomography. RNA transcripts provided the source from which TCR beta CDR3 regions were amplified. The HTBI primer set served for first-round RT-PCR of the TCR CDR3. TCRdb analysed the multiplex PCR reads with MiXCR anew, one entry per CDR3 protein. The sample has about 600,000 distinct CDR3 sequences, approximately 15% seen once; the top ten hold approximately 3.5%. V shed 4 bases and J shed 2 bases, with 18 bases lying between them. The germline V gene has CDR1 SGHRS and CDR2 YFSETQ. This CDR3 comprises 16 residues.

The chain joins TRBV5-1 to TRBJ2-5, with no clear D. Sequencing input: blood. This sequence originates from a woman aged 40 to 55 with Graves' ophthalmopathy. The CDR3 DNA is TGCGCCAGCAGCCCATCTTCTACAGACTTACAAGAGACCCAGTACTTC. Translated: CASSPSSTDLQETQYF.